The TCR beta chain described here comes from a study of post-analysis software for immune sequencing data. Remarks on this clonotype: Its antigen remains unidentified.

Findings and limits, study-wide: Patients showed TRBV5-6, TRBV5-1 and TRBV20-1 among roughly five TRBV segments more frequent than in controls. Versus controls, multiple sclerosis patients showed significantly lower diversity (normalized Chao1).

The TCR beta cDNA libraries contained unique molecular identifiers. A single record per CDR3 protein comes from TCRdb applying MiXCR to the PCR reads. The sample yields about 680,000 distinct CDR3 sequences, approximately 60% seen once. Germline assignment: CDR1 LGHNA and CDR2 YNFKEQ. The CDR3 runs 13 residues. The germline V and J ends were trimmed by 1 base and 8 bases, with 12 bases remaining between them. The sequence derives from a girl aged 2 to 9 with multiple sclerosis. The J gene is TRBJ2-7, the V gene TRBV4-2; D ambiguous. The specimen was blood. Here the CDR3 DNA reads TGTGCCAGCAGCCAAGGGGTCACGCGAAAGCAGTACTTC. It encodes CASSQGVTRKQYF.